These 23 T cell receptor beta chains originate from one sample sequenced in a study of cytomegalovirus exposure and HLA in healthy donors. The protocol was immunoSEQ multiplex PCR, while the TCRdb copy is restricted to in-frame clones and leaves out a portion. The sample records about 300,000 clones, around 87% being singletons. Sequencing used PBMCs. Source of these receptors: a woman aged 18-29 years in good health and CMV-seronegative.

This rearrangement joins TRBV7-9 to TRBJ2-2; D gene unclear. The CDR3 covers 14 residues. V gave up 6 bases and J gave up 6 bases, with 14 bases separating them. Germline V CDR1 and CDR2: SEHNR, FQNEAQ (reference sequence). The CDR3 region is CASSFLRSPGELFF. The CDR3 DNA follows: TGTGCCAGCAGTTTCCTTCGGTCCCCCGGGGAGCTGTTTTTT.

This clone has just one count. This chain uses TRBV9 with TRBJ2-2; 8 nucleotides line up with TRBD1. The length of the CDR3 is 16 residues. The ends lost 4 bases at V and 5 bases at J; junction bases unmatched: 10. Germline V gene data show CDR1 as SGDLS and CDR2 as YYNGEE. In DNA, the CDR3 is TGTGCCAGCAGCCTTATGGCAGGGGGCTGGACCGGGGAGCTGTTTTTT. The encoded protein is CASSLMAGGWTGELFF.

The rearrangement joins TRBV6-4 to TRBJ2-4, with D hard to call. V lost 2 bases and J 6 bases, leaving 11 bases between the germline ends. The CDR3 is made up of 14 amino acids. CDR1 MRHNA and CDR2 SNTAGT come from the germline V gene. CDR3: CASSDSYNTNIQYF. In DNA, the CDR3 is TGTGCCAGCAGTGACAGTTACAACACAAACATTCAGTACTTC.

The rearrangement uses TRBV6-5 and TRBJ1-1; no definite D call. V lost 2 bases to trimming and J lost 5 bases, with 15 bases between them. Germline values: CDR1 MNHEY, CDR2 SVGAGI. The CDR3 covers 15 residues. CDR3 residues: CASSYRGAGGTEAFF. CDR3 DNA sequence: TGTGCCAGCAGTTACCGTGGAGCCGGCGGGACTGAAGCTTTCTTT.

The chain uses TRBV7-6 and TRBJ2-7; 8 bases are shared with TRBD2. Germline CDR1 and CDR2: SGHVS and FNYEAQ. With 1 base clipped from V and 7 bases from J, the junction kept 12 bases outside the gene matches. The CDR3 sequence is 16 residues long. In DNA, the CDR3 is TGTGCCAGCAGCTTAGGGAACCGGGAGGGCCGGGGGGAGCAGTACTTC. Amino acid sequence: CASSLGNREGRGEQYF.

The chain uses TRBV7-3 and TRBJ2-3; 11 bases map to TRBD2. CDR1 SGHTA and CDR2 FQGTGA come from the germline V gene. Trimming took 1 base from V and 4 from J; bases not matched to a gene: 1. This CDR3 contains 15 residues. The CDR3 DNA follows: TGTGCCAGCAGCTTAATAGCGGGAGGGCCAGATACGCAGTATTTT. Translating gives CASSLIAGGPDTQYF.

The gene calls are TRBV5-4 and TRBJ1-2; 7 nucleotides align to TRBD1. The J segment lost 6 bases and the V segment lost 4 bases, leaving 12 bases of the junction unmatched. Germline V lookup: CDR1 SGHNT, CDR2 YYREEE (reference sequence). The CDR3 runs to 15 residues. As DNA, the CDR3 is TGTGCCAGCAGCACGCGGCTAGGGACAGTCGATGGCTACACCTTC. This encodes CASSTRLGTVDGYTF.

This chain joins TRBV2 and TRBJ2-7; TRBD2 matches 9 bases. Losses at the gene ends were 10 bases for V and 3 bases for J; bases not matched to a gene: 4. The CDR3 covers 12 residues. Germline lookup yields CDR1 SNHLY and CDR2 FYNNEI. This chain's CDR3 is CATSGALYEQYF. CDR3 DNA: TGTGCCACTAGCGGGGCCCTCTACGAGCAGTACTTC.

This chain connects TRBV6-5 to TRBJ2-7; tentatively, D is TRBD1 (5 bases). Looked up from germline, CDR1 is MNHEY and CDR2 is SVGAGI. The V and J ends lost 8 bases and 7 bases respectively, with 21 bases between them. The CDR3 totals 14 residues. CDR3 in DNA: TGTGCCAGCGGAACGACAGTACCTCGGCTGGAGCAGTACTTC. Its protein is CASGTTVPRLEQYF.

The chain combines TRBV4-3 with TRBJ2-7; the D gene is possibly TRBD1 (6 bases). CDR3 size: 16 residues. Germline CDR1 is LGHNA and CDR2 is YSLEER. With 0 bases removed from V and 6 bases from J, the gap between germline ends came to 18 bases. The DNA of the CDR3 is TGCGCCAGCAGCCAAGATGGCAGGGGCGCTGGGGGCGAGCAGTACTTC. Its protein product is CASSQDGRGAGGEQYF.

This sequence joins TRBV7-2 and TRBJ2-7, with 10 bases matching TRBD2. V shed 2 bases, J shed 4 bases, and the junction held 8 bases outside the gene matches. Germline CDR1 and CDR2: SGHTA and FQGNSA. The CDR3 consists of 16 residues. CDR3 DNA sequence: TGTGCCAGCAGCTTAAGGGTCTCTAGCGGGAGATACGAGCAGTACTTC. Translating it yields CASSLRVSSGRYEQYF.

In this sample, this clone turned up a few times. J is TRBJ1-1 and V is TRBV5-1, with D possibly TRBD1 on 6 matching bases. Trimming took off 4 bases at V and 1 base at J, with 14 bases between the two ends. The CDR3 spans 15 residues. The germline V gene has CDR1 SGHRS and CDR2 YFSETQ. CDR3 sequence reads: CASSARVGGNTEAFF. CDR3 bases: TGCGCCAGCAGCGCCAGGGTAGGGGGGAACACTGAAGCTTTCTTT.

This chain links TRBV4-3 with TRBJ1-4, with D maybe TRBD1 (6 bases). CDR1 is LGHNA and CDR2 is YSLEER in the germline V gene. The CDR3 loop spans 15 amino acids. Deletions cut 2 bases from V and 3 bases from J, with 10 bases between. CDR3 amino acids: CASSQQGTPNEKLFF. CDR3 in DNA: TGCGCCAGCAGCCAACAGGGGACACCTAATGAAAAACTGTTTTTT.

The chain carries TRBV28 and TRBJ1-1, with a weak D call TRBD1 (5 bases). In germline, CDR1 is MDHEN, CDR2 SYDVKM. The CDR3 contains 13 residues. V dropped 7 bases and J dropped 1 base, with 10 bases sitting between them. CDR3 in amino acids: CASNLDRNTEAFF. DNA of the CDR3: TGTGCCAGCAACCTAGACAGGAACACTGAAGCTTTCTTT.

The chain is built from TRBV21-1 and TRBJ2-7; the table gives TRBD1 as D, unverified against the DNA. TRBV21-1 counts as a pseudogene. The CDR3 length is 13 residues. The CDR3 protein is CASSVRQGYEQYF. CDR3 nucleotide sequence: TGTGCCAGCAGCGTACGACAGGGGTACGAGCAGTACTTC.

The V gene is TRBV9, the J gene TRBJ1-1; D is unclear. Trimming pared 0 bases from V and 4 bases from J, leaving 13 bases between. This CDR3 region has 15 residues. Germline V gene sequence: CDR1 SGDLS, CDR2 YYNGEE. CDR3 region: CASSVGTMQSTEAFF. In DNA, the CDR3 is TGTGCCAGCAGCGTAGGAACAATGCAGTCCACTGAAGCTTTCTTT.

This chain joins TRBV7-8 and TRBJ1-2; no clear D. Germline CDR1 is SGHVS and CDR2 is FQNEAQ. There are 16 residues in the CDR3. V was cut by 4 bases and J by 6 bases, with 21 bases left in between. DNA of the CDR3: TGTGCCAGCAGCTCAAAGAGGGCCCCAATCAAGGATGGCTACACCTTC. It yields the protein CASSSKRAPIKDGYTF. Full variable domain (outside the CDR3, taken from reference TRBV7-8 and TRBJ1-2): GAGVSQSPRYKVAKRGQDVALRCDPISGHVSLFWYQQALGQGPEFLTYFQNEAQLDKSGLPSDRFFAERPEGSVSTLKIQRTQQEDSAVYLCASSSKRAPIKDGYTFGSGTRLTVV.

This chain links TRBV25-1 with TRBJ2-1; unclear D gene. Germline CDR1 is MGHDK and CDR2 is SYGVNS. The germline V and J ends were trimmed by 0 bases and 13 bases, with 10 bases remaining between them. This CDR3 is built from 12 residues. The CDR3 DNA follows: TGTGCCAGCAGTGAATACCCCCCTCGTCAGTTCTTC. The encoded protein is CASSEYPPRQFF.

This chain joins TRBV18 and TRBJ1-1; perhaps TRBD1 as D (6 bases). The CDR3 loop spans 15 amino acids. Germline CDR1 reads KGHSH; CDR2 reads LQKENI. Trimming left V 4 bases short and J 3 bases short, with 15 bases between. This chain's CDR3 is CASSRIQGMDTEAFF. CDR3 coding DNA: TGTGCCAGCTCACGTATACAGGGCATGGACACTGAAGCTTTCTTT.

The chain employs TRBV28 and TRBJ1-2, with TRBD1 matching over 7 bases. This CDR3 is built from 16 residues. Germline-derived CDR1 and CDR2 are MDHEN and SYDVKM. The V and J ends lost 6 bases and 3 bases, in that order; junction bases with no gene match: 13. The CDR3 DNA reads TGTGCCAGCAGCCGAACCCTGAGGGGGCGAGACTATGGCTACACCTTC. Amino acids: CASSRTLRGRDYGYTF.

The chain uses TRBV6-5 and TRBJ1-1; maybe TRBD1 (6 bases). Germline-derived CDR1 and CDR2 are MNHEY and SVGAGI. The CDR3 covers 14 residues. V was pared by 5 bases and J by 3 bases, with 13 bases between. The chain's CDR3 is CASSTGQPYTEAFF. DNA of the CDR3: TGTGCCAGCAGTACCGGACAGCCCTACACTGAAGCTTTCTTT.

The V call is TRBV27, the J call TRBJ2-1, with D possibly matching TRBD1 (5 bases). CDR3 length equals 13 residues. V gave up 5 bases and J gave up 4 bases, with 9 bases separating them. The germline V gene encodes CDR1 MNHEY and CDR2 SMNVEV (reference sequence). The CDR3: CASSLRQYNEQFF. The CDR3 DNA is TGTGCCAGCAGTCTTAGACAGTACAATGAGCAGTTCTTC.

J is TRBJ1-2 and V is TRBV28; 7 nucleotides agree with TRBD1. Germline-derived CDR1 and CDR2 are MDHEN and SYDVKM. V dropped 8 bases and J dropped 5; count of bases not matched to a gene: 5. The CDR3 is 12 residues long. CDR3 nucleotides: TGTGCCAGCCAAGTACAGGGGTATGGCTACACCTTC. This encodes CASQVQGYGYTF.